Listed here are 16 T cell receptor beta chains from one sample, sequenced in a study of response to subunit inactivated influenza vaccine. Using its own MiXCR run on the RT-PCR reads, TCRdb lists one record per CDR3 protein. The data show 750,000 to 850,000 distinct CDR3 sequences, under 20% seen once. The source material was PBMCs from blood, sampled roughly 5 days after vaccination. The receptors here all came from a man over 45 who received an inactivated influenza vaccine.

The chain employs TRBV10-2 and TRBJ1-4; D might be TRBD1 (6 bases). CDR3 length: 16 amino acids. Germline-derived CDR1 and CDR2 are WSHSY and SAAADI. Trimming took off 6 bases at V and 5 bases at J, with 19 bases between the two ends. The CDR3 sequence is CASSPGTGSGNEKLFF. For the CDR3, the DNA is TGCGCCAGCAGCCCTGGCACAGGGTCGGGGAATGAAAAACTGTTTTTT.

This clonotype was seen more than once but under ten times. The genes are TRBV7-2 and TRBJ2-7; the match to TRBD2 covers 15 bases. The V gene end was trimmed by 5 bases and the J gene end by 4 bases; junction bases not matched to a gene: 3. CDR1 is SGHTA and CDR2 is FQGNSA in the germline V gene. The length of the CDR3 is 15 residues. The CDR3 region is CASSTGLAGGYEQYF. CDR3 coding DNA: TGTGCCAGCAGCACGGGACTAGCGGGAGGTTACGAGCAGTACTTC.

The chain joins TRBV5-1 to TRBJ2-3; 12 bases are a match to TRBD2. Germline V gene data show CDR1 as SGHRS and CDR2 as YFSETQ. With V trimmed by 4 bases and J by 6 bases, 3 bases remained unmatched. The CDR3 loop spans 14 amino acids. CDR3 loop: CASSPSGGVDTQYF. The CDR3 region has the DNA TGCGCCAGCAGCCCTAGCGGGGGGGTGGATACGCAGTATTTT.

J is TRBJ1-2 and V is TRBV10-3; no definite D call. In germline, CDR1 is ENHRY, CDR2 SYGVKD. V shed 0 bases and J shed 2 bases, with 4 bases lying between them. This CDR3 comprises 13 residues. CDR3 in DNA: TGTGCCATCAGTGAGTCCCTCAACTATGGCTACACCTTC. Translated: CAISESLNYGYTF.

The genes are TRBV11-2 and TRBJ2-7; 9 bases are shared with TRBD2. V dropped 0 bases and J dropped 10; count of bases not matched to a gene: 7. The germline gives CDR1 SGHAT, CDR2 FQNNGV. The CDR3 covers 14 residues. The CDR3 is CASSLERTGTSQYF. CDR3 in DNA: TGTGCCAGCAGCTTAGAGCGAACCGGGACTAGCCAGTACTTC. The full variable domain, completed using reference TRBV11-2 and TRBJ2-7, is EAGVAQSPRYKIIEKRQSVAFWCNPISGHATLYWYQQILGQGPKLLIQFQNNGVVDDSQLPKDRFSAERLKGVDSTLKIQPAKLEDSAVYLCASSLERTGTSQYFGPGTRLTVT.

The chain links TRBV6-2 or TRBV6-3 to TRBJ2-7, with TRBD2 matching over 8 bases. Losses at the gene ends were 7 bases for V and 4 bases for J; bases not matched to a gene: 9. The CDR3 spans 14 residues. The germline CDR1 and CDR2 sequences are MNHEY and SVGEGT. This CDR3 is CASNPLGGGYEQYF. In nucleotides, the CDR3 is TGTGCCAGCAACCCCCTTGGCGGGGGGTACGAGCAGTACTTC.

On this clonotype itself: A read error may explain this, as a much larger clone is one base away. J is TRBJ2-7 and V is TRBV6-1; 11 nucleotides agree with TRBD1. Germline V gene sequence: CDR1 MNHNS, CDR2 SASEGT. The CDR3 sequence is 16 residues long. With 3 bases clipped from V and 3 bases from J, the junction kept 7 bases outside the gene matches. CDR3: CASSDDLGTGGYEQYF. As DNA, the CDR3 is TGTGCCAGCAGTGACGATCTCGGGACAGGGGGCTACGAGCAGTACTTC.

There are many counts of this clonotype. The gene calls are TRBV29-1 and TRBJ2-3, with 10 bases fitting TRBD2. The CDR3 contains 15 residues. The ends lost 1 base at V and 8 bases at J; junction bases unmatched: 9. Per the germline V gene, CDR1 is SQVTM and CDR2 is ANQGSEA. The CDR3: CSVEGGLALQGTQYF. The CDR3 coding sequence is TGCAGCGTTGAAGGGGGACTAGCGCTTCAGGGTACGCAGTATTTT.

This clonotype was counted a few times. The CDR3 coding sequence is TGCAGTGCTAGGAATGCGCCCGGTAGTAACCAGTACTTC. Translation gives CSARNAPGSNQYF. J is TRBJ2-5 and V is TRBV20-1, with D unresolved. This CDR3 comprises 13 residues. V dropped 3 bases and J dropped 10 bases, with 18 bases sitting between them. Germline CDR1 DFQATT, CDR2 SNEGSKA (reference sequence).

The chain combines TRBV29-1 with TRBJ1-1; TRBD1 matches at 9 bases. Germline V lookup: CDR1 SQVTM, CDR2 ANQGSEA. Losses at the gene ends were 2 bases for V and 6 bases for J; bases not matched to a gene: 13. The CDR3 contains 16 residues. CDR3 DNA: TGCAGCGTTGAACCTCGTGGAGGACAGGGGTTAGCTGAAGCTTTCTTT. Translation: CSVEPRGGQGLAEAFF.

In its sample, this clonotype was seen many times. The rearrangement joins TRBV4-2 to TRBJ1-1; D not resolved. The CDR3 length is 15 residues. Trimming shortened V by 2 bases and J by 4 bases, and 14 bases separated the two germline ends. CDR1 is LGHNA and CDR2 is YNFKEQ in the germline V gene. In DNA form, the CDR3 reads TGTGCCAGCAGCCAAATTGGAAGGTCAGGCACTGAAGCTTTCTTT. This gives the protein CASSQIGRSGTEAFF.

This chain uses TRBV10-3 with TRBJ2-2; either TRBD1 or TRBD2 may fit D (5 bases each). Trimming cost V 8 bases and J 3 bases, with 13 bases left between them. Germline values: CDR1 ENHRY, CDR2 SYGVKD. The CDR3 loop spans 14 amino acids. The CDR3 bases are TGTGCCATCCGGGGCCCCACCGACACCGGGGAGCTGTTTTTT. Translated, it gives CAIRGPTDTGELFF.

This clonotype has a handful of counts. The chain links TRBV29-1 to TRBJ1-1; D remains ambiguous. Germline values: CDR1 SQVTM, CDR2 ANQGSEA. Trimming took off 5 bases at V and 10 bases at J, with 14 bases between the two ends. The CDR3 runs to 11 residues. The DNA for the CDR3 is TGCAGCGTTTCAGCCACTTCAGGAGCTTTCTTT. Its translation is CSVSATSGAFF.

This clonotype was counted between two and nine times. This chain connects TRBV5-1 to TRBJ2-7, with D possibly being TRBD1 (6 bases). This CDR3 region has 15 residues. CDR1 SGHRS and CDR2 YFSETQ come from the germline V gene. With 4 bases removed from V and 5 bases from J, the gap between germline ends came to 19 bases. CDR3 in amino acids: CASSPRGSAVDEQYF. CDR3 coding DNA: TGCGCCAGCAGCCCGAGGGGGTCCGCTGTCGACGAGCAGTACTTC.

This clonotype has a handful of counts. This rearrangement joins TRBV20-1 to TRBJ2-1, with TRBD2 matching over 10 bases. J gave up 8 bases and V 2 bases, and 6 bases lay outside the gene matches. Germline V gene lookup returns CDR1 DFQATT and CDR2 SNEGSKA (reference sequence). CDR3 length equals 14 residues. In nucleotides, the CDR3 is TGCAGTGCTAGACTAGCGGGAGTACTCGATGAGCAGTTCTTC. Translation: CSARLAGVLDEQFF.

This clonotype was observed a handful of times. This sequence joins TRBV4-1 and TRBJ2-7; D is possibly TRBD2 (5 bases). Germline V lookup: CDR1 MGHRA, CDR2 YSYEKL. With 2 bases removed from V and 6 bases from J, the gap between germline ends came to 8 bases. The CDR3 length is 12 residues. CDR3: CASSQLGSEQYF. The DNA for the CDR3 is TGCGCCAGCAGCCAACTGGGGAGCGAGCAGTACTTC.